A selection of T cell receptor beta chains follows, all from one sample in a study of T cells after yellow fever vaccination. MiXCR, run by TCRdb on the 5' RACE reads, gives a single entry per CDR3 protein. The table records hundreds of thousands of distinct CDR3 sequences, 7% to 9% of them present only once. Sequencing was performed on PBMCs, taken 35 to 50 days after the first yellow fever vaccination. The receptors were sampled from a young man who received the YFV17D yellow fever vaccine. CDR3s include the opening cysteine and the closing phenylalanine or tryptophan. The D gene is left open where the match is weak. The listing skips clone size in some rows; elsewhere it reads once, few, many or a size class.

length: 16; size: few; D: TRBD2; J: TRBJ2-5; V: TRBV5-1; CDR3: CASSLASSGNQETQYF; DNA: TGCGCCAGCAGCTTGGCGTCTAGCGGGAATCAAGAGACCCAGTACTTC
length: 12; size: many; D: -; J: TRBJ2-7; V: TRBV12-3/TRBV12-4; CDR3: CASGDPRNKQYF; DNA: TGTGCCAGCGGGGATCCCAGAAACAAGCAGTACTTC
length: 16; size: -; D: TRBD2; J: TRBJ2-2; V: TRBV20-1; CDR3: CCARAGGGRAAGELFF; DNA: TGCTGTGCTAGAGCCGGGGGGGGAAGGGCCGCCGGGGAGCTGTTTTTT
length: 12; size: many; D: -; J: TRBJ2-2; V: TRBV3-1; CDR3: CASSQHTGELFF; DNA: TGTGCCAGCAGCCAACACACCGGGGAGCTGTTTTTT
length: 14; size: few; D: TRBD1; J: TRBJ1-2; V: TRBV28; CDR3: CASRGQGLDYGYTF; DNA: TGTGCCAGCAGGGGACAGGGGTTGGACTATGGCTACACCTTC
length: 15; size: few; D: -; J: TRBJ2-5; V: TRBV7-9; CDR3: CASSSRLEGAETQYF; DNA: TGTGCCAGCAGCTCCCGACTAGAGGGGGCGGAGACCCAGTACTTC
length: 14; size: few; D: -; J: TRBJ2-1; V: TRBV5-1; CDR3: CASRTDPDYNEQFF; DNA: TGCGCCAGCAGGACTGACCCGGACTACAATGAGCAGTTCTTC
length: 15; size: few; D: TRBD1; J: TRBJ2-2; V: TRBV5-4; CDR3: CASSLRTGLTGELFF; DNA: TGTGCCAGCAGCTTGAGGACAGGGCTCACCGGGGAGCTGTTTTTT
length: 14; size: many; D: -; J: TRBJ2-5; V: TRBV12-3/TRBV12-4; CDR3: CASAKRGNQETQYF; DNA: TGTGCCAGCGCTAAGAGGGGCAACCAAGAGACCCAGTACTTC
length: 11; size: few; D: -; J: TRBJ2-4; V: TRBV7-2; CDR3: CASSQRNIQYF; DNA: TGTGCCAGCAGCCAAAGGAACATTCAGTACTTC
length: 13; size: -; D: -; J: TRBJ2-7; V: TRBV20-1; CDR3: CSASMIGEDEQYF; DNA: TGCAGTGCTAGTATGATCGGAGAGGACGAGCAGTACTTC
length: 15; size: -; D: -; J: TRBJ2-1; V: TRBV10-3; CDR3: CAISESPGSYNEQFF; DNA: TGTGCCATCAGTGAGTCGCCAGGCTCCTACAATGAGCAGTTCTTC
length: 12; size: many; D: -; J: TRBJ2-1; V: TRBV7-2; CDR3: CASNWAGNEQFF; DNA: TGTGCCAGCAATTGGGCGGGGAATGAGCAGTTCTTC
length: 14; size: few; D: -; J: TRBJ2-5; V: TRBV23-1; CDR3: CASSQSWPSETQYF; DNA: TGCGCCAGCAGTCAATCTTGGCCCTCAGAGACCCAGTACTTC
length: 14; size: few; D: -; J: TRBJ1-2; V: TRBV20-1; CDR3: CSARLTGEGGGYTF; DNA: TGCAGTGCTAGACTGACGGGGGAAGGGGGTGGCTACACCTTC
length: 15; size: few; D: -; J: TRBJ1-3; V: TRBV25-1; CDR3: CASSLGGTKGNTIYF; DNA: TGTGCCAGCAGTTTGGGGGGGACGAAGGGAAACACCATATATTTT
length: 15; size: -; D: -; J: TRBJ1-6; V: TRBV10-3; CDR3: CAISEIWENNSPLHF; DNA: TGTGCCATCAGTGAAATATGGGAAAATAATTCACCCCTCCACTTT